This T cell receptor (beta chain) was retrieved from a study of OX40 agonist ivuxolimab in advanced cancers. Trimming cost V 3 bases and J 4 bases; bases outside gene matches: 4. Germline CDR1 is SQVTM and CDR2 is ANQGSEA. CDR3 length equals 13 residues. Comment on this clone: The antigen is undetermined.

Overall study results and limits: The antigens recognized by the expanded peripheral T cells, that is their antigen specificity, were not determined.

Generated by immunoSEQ multiplex PCR, the TCRdb table keeps only in-frame clones and is missing some. The top ten hold around 0.88% of the sample, which has just under 85,000 clones, roughly 83% seen once. This TCR derives from an adult with an advanced solid tumor such as melanoma, head and neck, liver or kidney cancer. The sequencing here drew on CD4+ or CD8+ T cells sorted from blood, taken in a trial of the OX40 agonist ivuxolimab. This chain links TRBV29-1 with TRBJ1-2; 8 nucleotides match TRBD1. The CDR3 DNA is TGCAGCGTTGAGCGACAGGGGTCCTATGGCTACACCTTC. Amino acid sequence: CSVERQGSYGYTF.